The rows below give T cell receptor beta chains drawn from one sample of a study of breast tumors, draining lymph nodes, adjacent tissues. TCRdb itself ran the multiplex PCR reads through MiXCR, one entry per CDR3 protein. The sample lists about 140,000 distinct CDR3 sequences, approximately 32% seen once, with 2.3% in the top ten. The specimen sequenced was axillary lymph node tissue. The receptors stem from a female donor with breast cancer. Some clones in this sample may be carry-over from other donors' samples. Each CDR3 is given with its conserved first and last residue. A D gene is named only where the DNA matches it firmly. Clone size is shown for a subset of rows, as once, few, many or a class of expanded clone.

j_call clone_size v_call d_call cdr3_aa cdr3_nt
TRBJ1-4 NA TRBV28 NA CASTPGEKLFF TGTGCCAGCACCCCAGGGGAAAAACTGTTTTTT
TRBJ1-2 NA TRBV5-5 NA CASSLGGGTNIYGYTF TGTGCCAGCAGCTTGGGAGGGGGGACGAACATCTATGGCTACACCTTC
TRBJ1-5 many TRBV6-6 NA CASSSPPEGQPQHF TGTGCCAGCAGCTCCCCCCCGGAGGGACAGCCCCAGCATTTT
TRBJ1-2 many TRBV2 NA CASRYWQGDGYTF TGTGCCAGCAGATATTGGCAGGGTGATGGCTACACCTTC
TRBJ1-5 many TRBV20-1 TRBD1 CSASRLRQGQVRSNQPQHF TGCAGTGCTAGTCGTTTAAGACAGGGGCAAGTGAGGAGCAATCAGCCCCAGCATTTT
TRBJ2-3 many TRBV5-6 NA CASSLEYRDTDTQYF TGTGCCAGCAGCTTGGAATACAGGGACACAGATACGCAGTATTTT
TRBJ1-4 once TRBV5-6 TRBD1 CASSLTGGEKLFF TGTGCCAGCAGCTTGACAGGGGGAGAAAAACTGTTTTTT
TRBJ2-3 many TRBV5-1 TRBD2 CASSPGLAGAGDTQYF TGCGCCAGCAGCCCCGGACTAGCGGGGGCAGGAGATACGCAGTATTTT
TRBJ2-4 many TRBV6-1 TRBD1 CASSWTGGNIQYF TGTGCCAGCAGCTGGACAGGGGGAAACATTCAGTACTTC
TRBJ1-2 many TRBV7-9 TRBD1 CASSSGTAYYGYTF TGTGCCAGCAGCTCTGGGACAGCTTACTATGGCTACACCTTC
TRBJ1-5 many TRBV28 NA CASSTTRPQHF TGTGCCAGCAGTACTACTAGGCCCCAGCATTTT
TRBJ1-1 NA TRBV20-1 NA CSARGGYIEAEAFF TGCAGTGCCCGAGGGGGGTACATAGAGGCTGAAGCTTTCTTT
TRBJ2-1 few TRBV6-1 TRBD2 CASSEGGGGLVGEQFF TGTGCCAGCAGTGAAGGTGGCGGGGGGCTGGTGGGGGAGCAGTTCTTC
TRBJ2-4 many TRBV7-2 TRBD2 CASSQKRTSGGAKNIQYF TGTGCCAGCAGCCAAAAGAGGACTAGCGGGGGGGCCAAAAACATTCAGTACTTC
TRBJ1-5 many TRBV28 NA CASTMSGVSNQPQHF TGTGCCAGCACCATGTCTGGTGTAAGCAATCAGCCCCAGCATTTT
TRBJ2-5 many TRBV11-2 TRBD2 CASSTTGGGRETQYF TGTGCCAGCAGCACCACGGGAGGGGGGCGGGAGACCCAGTACTTC
TRBJ2-1 NA TRBV5-1 NA CASSLDGPVYNEQFF TGTGCCAGCAGCTTAGATGGGCCTGTCTACAATGAGCAGTTCTTC
TRBJ2-7 NA TRBV6-6 NA CASGLKYEQYF TGTGCCAGCGGACTTAAGTACGAGCAGTACTTC
TRBJ2-5 NA TRBV4-3 NA CASSQDTGPRETQYF TGCGCCAGCAGCCAAGACACAGGTCCCCGGGAGACCCAGTACTTC
TRBJ2-5 NA TRBV7-8 NA CASSPYRSLGEEETQYF TGTGCCAGCAGCCCCTACAGGAGTCTAGGGGAGGAAGAGACCCAGTACTTC
TRBJ1-6 many TRBV19 NA CASSTGQTNNSPLHF TGTGCCAGTAGTACAGGACAGACTAATAATTCACCCCTCCACTTT
TRBJ2-3 many TRBV7-8 NA CASSLVRGPSPDTQYF TGTGCCAGCAGCTTAGTACGTGGGCCTAGCCCAGATACGCAGTATTTT
TRBJ2-5 many TRBV5-8 NA CASSLARSPETQYF TGTGCCAGCAGCTTAGCTCGGTCTCCGGAGACCCAGTACTTC
TRBJ2-3 many TRBV29-1 TRBD1 CSVGQTEQENTDTQYF TGCAGCGTGGGACAGACCGAGCAGGAAAACACAGATACGCAGTATTTT
TRBJ2-1 many TRBV7-3 TRBD2 CASSFTGTSGGNEQFF TGTGCCAGCAGCTTCACCGGGACTAGCGGTGGTAATGAGCAGTTCTTC
TRBJ1-2 many TRBV10-3 NA CAISRSTFSPGLGVWHYGYTF TGTGCCATCAGTCGCTCCACGTTTTCTCCCGGGCTGGGTGTATGGCACTATGGCTACACCTTC
TRBJ2-1 NA TRBV20-1 NA CSATRTYNEQFF TGCAGTGCTACGCGGACTTACAATGAGCAGTTCTTC
TRBJ2-3 NA TRBV5-1 TRBD2 CAGSFLADSTDTQYF TGCGCCGGCAGCTTCCTAGCGGATAGCACCGATACGCAGTATTTT
TRBJ2-7 many TRBV18 NA CASSLPQGYEQYF TGTGCCAGCTCACTCCCGCAGGGCTACGAGCAGTACTTC
TRBJ1-5 NA TRBV12-3/TRBV12-4 TRBD1 CASSGTGRHF TGTGCCAGCAGCGGGACAGGGCGGCATTTT
TRBJ2-3 NA TRBV5-5 NA CARRAGTDTQYF TGTGCCAGGAGGGCAGGCACAGATACGCAGTATTTT
TRBJ1-5 many TRBV18 TRBD1 CASSPPGQGGDQPQHF TGTGCCAGCTCACCACCTGGACAGGGCGGGGATCAGCCCCAGCATTTT
TRBJ2-2 few TRBV6-2/TRBV6-3 NA CASSQRGGTGELFF TGTGCCAGCAGTCAAAGGGGGGGAACCGGGGAGCTGTTTTTT
TRBJ2-3 NA TRBV14 NA CASSQVSGRESQEHGAQGTQYF TGTGCCAGCAGCCAAGTATCGGGCCGTGAGAGTCAAGAACACGGGGCGCAGGGTACGCAGTATTTT
TRBJ2-2 many TRBV20-1 NA CSASLTGGELFF TGCAGTGCCTCACTAACGGGCGGGGAGCTGTTTTTT
TRBJ2-5 many TRBV15 TRBD2 CATSRGITSGGAEETQYF TGTGCCACCAGCAGGGGTATAACTAGCGGGGGGGCCGAAGAGACCCAGTACTTC
TRBJ2-3 many TRBV13 NA CASSDGGDTQYF TGTGCCAGCAGCGACGGAGGAGATACGCAGTATTTT
TRBJ1-2 many TRBV6-2/TRBV6-3 TRBD1 CASRRGQGTANYGYTF TGTGCCAGCAGGCGAGGACAGGGGACCGCTAACTATGGCTACACCTTC
TRBJ2-1 few TRBV6-1 TRBD2 CASSGPGGAIRNEQFF TGTGCCAGCAGTGGTCCCGGGGGGGCCATAAGAAATGAGCAGTTCTTC
TRBJ1-2 many TRBV20-1 NA CSAETENYGYTF TGCAGTGCTGAGACAGAGAACTATGGCTACACCTTC
TRBJ2-1 many TRBV7-3 TRBD2 CASSLGSVAGLGEQFF TGTGCCAGCAGCTTGGGTTCTGTAGCGGGGTTAGGTGAGCAGTTCTTC
TRBJ2-7 once TRBV12-5 NA CARVRGPPYEQYF TGTGCTAGAGTCCGCGGGCCCCCCTACGAGCAGTACTTC
TRBJ2-3 many TRBV10-3 TRBD2 CAISEQRGGTDTQYF TGTGCCATCAGTGAACAGCGGGGGGGCACAGATACGCAGTATTTT
TRBJ1-6 NA TRBV18 TRBD1 CASSPGQGYNPPLHF TGTGCCAGCTCACCCGGACAGGGCTATAATCCACCCCTCCACTTT
TRBJ2-7 NA TRBV9 TRBD1 CASSVGDRTPEQYF TGTGCCAGCAGCGTAGGGGACAGAACCCCCGAGCAGTACTTC
TRBJ2-1 NA TRBV20-1 TRBD2 CSARVGGSSYNEQFF TGCAGTGCTAGAGTAGGCGGGAGCTCCTACAATGAGCAGTTCTTC
TRBJ2-3 many TRBV20-1 NA CSATDSLRVDTQYF TGCAGTGCTACCGACTCGCTTCGGGTGGATACGCAGTATTTT
TRBJ2-6 NA TRBV6-6 NA CASSYSTF TGTGCCAGCAGTTACTCGACTTTC
TRBJ1-6 NA TRBV7-9 NA CASRSDRQNNNSPLHF TGTGCCAGCAGATCAGACAGGCAGAACAATAATTCACCCCTCCACTTT
TRBJ1-2 many TRBV7-9 NA CASSLGGRALGYTF TGTGCCAGCAGCTTAGGGGGGAGAGCGCTCGGCTACACCTTC
TRBJ1-3 many TRBV11-2 NA CASSLDLFQSSGNTIYF TGTGCCAGCAGCTTAGATTTGTTCCAGAGCTCTGGAAACACCATATATTTT
TRBJ2-3 NA TRBV20-1 TRBD2 CSAPPGLARTDTQYF TGCAGTGCACCTCCGGGACTAGCTAGGACAGATACGCAGTATTTT
TRBJ1-5 many TRBV28 TRBD1 CASSLTGGASQPQHF TGTGCCAGCAGTCTGACAGGGGGCGCGTCTCAGCCCCAGCATTTT
TRBJ1-5 many TRBV28 NA CASSYNSVLRNQPQHF TGTGCCAGCAGTTACAACAGCGTGTTACGCAATCAGCCCCAGCATTTT
TRBJ2-2 many TRBV7-2 NA CASSPRGPTGELFF TGTGCCAGCAGTCCCCGGGGGCCCACCGGGGAGCTGTTTTTT
TRBJ1-4 many TRBV7-2 NA CASSPSAGGLFF TGTGCCAGCAGCCCCTCGGCCGGGGGGCTGTTTTTT